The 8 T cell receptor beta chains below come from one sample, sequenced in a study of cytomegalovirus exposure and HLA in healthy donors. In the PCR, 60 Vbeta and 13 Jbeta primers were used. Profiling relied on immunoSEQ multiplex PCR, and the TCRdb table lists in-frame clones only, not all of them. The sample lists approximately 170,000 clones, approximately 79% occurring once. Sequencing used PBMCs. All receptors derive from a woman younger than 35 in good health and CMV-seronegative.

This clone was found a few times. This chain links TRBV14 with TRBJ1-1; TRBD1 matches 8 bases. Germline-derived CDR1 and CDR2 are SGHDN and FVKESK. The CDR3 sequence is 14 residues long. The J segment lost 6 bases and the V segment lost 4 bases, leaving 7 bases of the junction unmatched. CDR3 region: CASSLSGGWSEAFF. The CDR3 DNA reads TGTGCCAGCAGCCTGTCAGGGGGCTGGTCTGAAGCTTTCTTT.

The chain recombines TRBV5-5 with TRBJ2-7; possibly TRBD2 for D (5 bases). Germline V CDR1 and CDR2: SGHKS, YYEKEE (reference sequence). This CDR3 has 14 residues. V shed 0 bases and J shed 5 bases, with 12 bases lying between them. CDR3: CASSLDGELNEQYF. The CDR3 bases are TGTGCCAGCAGCTTGGACGGGGAGCTCAACGAGCAGTACTTC.

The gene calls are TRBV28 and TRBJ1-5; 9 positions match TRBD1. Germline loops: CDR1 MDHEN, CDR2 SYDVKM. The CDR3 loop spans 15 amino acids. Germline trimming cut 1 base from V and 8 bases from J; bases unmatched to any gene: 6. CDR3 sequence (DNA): TGTGCCAGCAGTTTATTTGACAGGGGGATTGAGCCCCAGCATTTT. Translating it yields CASSLFDRGIEPQHF.

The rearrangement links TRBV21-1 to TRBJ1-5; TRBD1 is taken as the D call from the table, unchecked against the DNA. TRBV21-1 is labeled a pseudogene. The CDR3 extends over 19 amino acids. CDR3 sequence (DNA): TGTGCCAGCATAGGGCGGACATGTAAGTATAGTGAGAGCAATCAGCCCCAGCATTTT. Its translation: CASIGRTCKYSESNQPQHF.

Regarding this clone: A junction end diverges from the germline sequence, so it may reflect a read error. The CDR3 bases are TGTGCCAGCAGCTTAGACAGGGCTACGTACTACAAGCAGTACTTC. Its translation is CASSLDRATYYKQYF. This chain connects TRBV7-2 to TRBJ2-7; perhaps TRBD1 as D (6 bases). CDR1 is SGHTA, CDR2 FQGNSA, per germline. This CDR3 has 15 amino acids. The variable domain in full, completed from reference TRBV7-2 and TRBJ2-7, reads GAGVSQSPSNKVTEKGKDVELRCDPISGHTALYWYRQSLGQGLEFLIYFQGNSAPDKSGLPSDRFSAERTGGSVSTLTIQRTQQEDSAVYLCASSLDRATYYKQYFGPGTRLTVT.

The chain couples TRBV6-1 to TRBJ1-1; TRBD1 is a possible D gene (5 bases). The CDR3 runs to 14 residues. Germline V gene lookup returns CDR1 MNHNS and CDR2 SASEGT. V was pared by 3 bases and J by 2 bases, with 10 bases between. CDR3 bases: TGTGCCAGCAGTGAGCAGGGCCTTAACACTGAAGCTTTCTTT. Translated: CASSEQGLNTEAFF.

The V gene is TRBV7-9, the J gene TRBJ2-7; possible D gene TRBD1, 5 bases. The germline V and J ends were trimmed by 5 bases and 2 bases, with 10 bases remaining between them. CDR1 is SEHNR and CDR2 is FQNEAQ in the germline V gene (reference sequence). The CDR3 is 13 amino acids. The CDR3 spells CASSPPTAYEQYF. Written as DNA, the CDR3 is TGTGCCAGCAGCCCCCCGACAGCCTACGAGCAGTACTTC.

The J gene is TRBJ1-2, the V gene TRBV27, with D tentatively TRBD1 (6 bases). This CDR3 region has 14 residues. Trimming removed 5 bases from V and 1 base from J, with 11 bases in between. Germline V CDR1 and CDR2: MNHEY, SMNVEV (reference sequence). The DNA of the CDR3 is TGTGCCAGCAGTACAGGACAGCTTAACTATGGCTACACCTTC. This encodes CASSTGQLNYGYTF.